The present entry profiles one TCR beta chain with its context. This sample stems from a study of neoadjuvant anti-PD-1 for oral cavity cancer. Method: immunoSEQ multiplex PCR; TCRdb's copy keeps in-frame clones and lacks some. In the table there are under 20,000 clones, around 76% of which are singletons. Germline CDR1 MNHEY, CDR2 SVGAGI. Trimming cost V 5 bases and J 2 bases, with 3 bases left between them. This CDR3 contains 11 residues. This chain uses TRBV6-5 with TRBJ2-5; D is unclear. The TCR originated in a person aged 35-79 years with oral cavity squamous cell carcinoma. The sample was PBMCs, taken before nivolumab (anti-PD-1) treatment. CDR3 region: CASSRQETQYF. Here the CDR3 DNA reads TGTGCCAGCAGTCGGCAAGAGACCCAGTACTTC.